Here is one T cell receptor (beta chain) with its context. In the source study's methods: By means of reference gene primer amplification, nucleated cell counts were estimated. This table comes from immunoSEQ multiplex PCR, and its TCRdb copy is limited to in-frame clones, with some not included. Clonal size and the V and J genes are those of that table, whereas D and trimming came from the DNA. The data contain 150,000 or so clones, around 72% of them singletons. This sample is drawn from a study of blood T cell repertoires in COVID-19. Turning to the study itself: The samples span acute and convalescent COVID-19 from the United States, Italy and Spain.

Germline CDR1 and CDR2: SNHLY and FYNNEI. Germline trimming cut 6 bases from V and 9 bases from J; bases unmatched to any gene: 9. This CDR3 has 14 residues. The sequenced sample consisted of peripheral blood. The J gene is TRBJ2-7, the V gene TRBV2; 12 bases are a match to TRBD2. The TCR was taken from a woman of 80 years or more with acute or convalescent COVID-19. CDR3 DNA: TGTGCCAGCAGAGTGGGACTAGCGGGCCCTCGGCAGTACTTC. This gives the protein CASRVGLAGPRQYF.